This TCR beta chain was found in a study of blood T cells in healthy people across ages. With respect to this clonotype: Its specificity is not known.

Trimming stripped 6 bases from V and 0 bases from J, with 14 bases between. Germline V gives CDR1 DFQATT, CDR2 SNEGSKA (reference sequence). This CDR3 has 14 amino acids. Study-level findings and limits: Long-lived donors carried more naive CD4+ cells and greater diversity than aged donors.

For the second PCR, which ran for roughly 6 to 12 cycles, a sample-barcoded 5' primer and a J-beta primer mix were used. TCRdb ran MiXCR on the 5' RACE reads and lists one entry per CDR3 protein. The sample includes fewer than 2 million distinct CDR3 sequences, about two fifths of them seen just once. The chain links TRBV20-1 to TRBJ1-1, with a possible D match to TRBD1 (6 bases). Sequencing was carried out using blood. The TCR was taken from a human donor in good health. The chain's CDR3 is CSAINRVLNTEAFF. The DNA of the CDR3 is TGCAGTGCCATAAACAGGGTACTGAACACTGAAGCTTTCTTT.